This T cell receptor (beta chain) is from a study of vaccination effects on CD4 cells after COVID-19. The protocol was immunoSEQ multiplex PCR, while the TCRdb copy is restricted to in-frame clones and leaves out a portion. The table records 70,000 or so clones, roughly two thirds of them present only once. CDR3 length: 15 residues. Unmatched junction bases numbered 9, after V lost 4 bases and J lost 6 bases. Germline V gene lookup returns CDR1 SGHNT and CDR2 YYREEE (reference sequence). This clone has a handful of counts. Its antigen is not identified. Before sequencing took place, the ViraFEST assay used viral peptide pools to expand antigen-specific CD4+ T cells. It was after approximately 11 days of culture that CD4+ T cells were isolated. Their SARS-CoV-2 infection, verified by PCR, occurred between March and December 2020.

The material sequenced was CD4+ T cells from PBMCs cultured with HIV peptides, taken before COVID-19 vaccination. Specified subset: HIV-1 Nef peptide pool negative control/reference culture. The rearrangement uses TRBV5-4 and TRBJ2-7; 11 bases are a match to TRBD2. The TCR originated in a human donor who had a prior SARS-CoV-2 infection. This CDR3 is CASSRTSGGRGEQYF. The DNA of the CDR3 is TGTGCCAGCAGCCGCACTAGCGGGGGACGAGGCGAGCAGTACTTC.